The sequence of this T cell receptor (beta chain) was determined in a study of cytomegalovirus exposure and HLA in healthy donors. V was pared by 6 bases and J by 5 bases, with 7 bases between. The CDR3 sequence is 12 residues long. Germline values: CDR1 MDHEN, CDR2 SYDVKM. PCR used 60 Vbeta primers and 13 Jbeta primers. Assay: immunoSEQ multiplex PCR; the TCRdb copy retains only in-frame clones and omits some. Of under 200,000 clones listed, about 85% are singletons. The gene calls are TRBV28 and TRBJ2-2; D gene unclear. This sequence originates from a man aged 50 to 60 in good health and CMV-seropositive. Sequencing used PBMCs. The DNA for the CDR3 is TGTGCCAGCAGCCCCCTTACCGGGGAGCTGTTTTTT. Protein sequence: CASSPLTGELFF.